These T cell receptor beta chains were read from a single sample in a study of response to subunit inactivated influenza vaccine. One entry per CDR3 protein results from TCRdb running MiXCR on the RT-PCR reads. This repertoire shows about 540,000 distinct CDR3 sequences, around 25% found once; its top ten account for around 2.8%. This same sample was also taken into another study, of T cells expressing NK-cell markers.

This specimen consisted of CD4+ T cells sorted from PBMCs, obtained roughly 13 days after vaccination. These receptors were taken from a man in his fifties or sixties who received an inactivated influenza vaccine. Each CDR3 is given with its conserved first and last residue. The D gene is left open where the match is weak. Size tells how often a clone was seen (once, few, many) or the class of an expanded clone, and some rows leave it out.

d_gene	v_gene	abundance	j_gene	CDR3nt	CDR3aa
NA	TRBV20-1	few	TRBJ2-2	TGCAGTGCTCTAAGGACCGGGGAGCTGTTTTTT	CSALRTGELFF
TRBD2	TRBV20-1	few	TRBJ2-1	TGCAGTGCTAGAACTAGCGGGGATACCTACAATGAGCAGTTCTTC	CSARTSGDTYNEQFF
NA	TRBV7-2	few	TRBJ2-7	TGTGCCAGCCGTCAAGGGGCGGACTCCTACGAGCAGTACTTC	CASRQGADSYEQYF
NA	TRBV12-3/TRBV12-4	few	TRBJ2-2	TGTGCCAGCACCTTTGCCGGGGAGCTGTTTTTT	CASTFAGELFF
TRBD2	TRBV10-3	NA	TRBJ2-3	TGTGCCATCAGTGAGTCCGGCGGGAGGGCAGATACGCAGTATTTT	CAISESGGRADTQYF
NA	TRBV9	many	TRBJ2-2	TGTGCCAGCAGCGCCTCTGGGGGACTCTTGAAGTCGAACACCGGGGAGCTGTTTTTT	CASSASGGLLKSNTGELFF
TRBD1	TRBV3-1	NA	TRBJ2-2	TGTGCCAGCAGCCTTGTATTAGTTGGACAGGGACGAACCGGGGAGCTGTTTTTT	CASSLVLVGQGRTGELFF
NA	TRBV3-1	NA	TRBJ2-1	TGTGCCAGCAGCCAGTTCCTCCAATCGGCGGGTGAGCAGTTCTTC	CASSQFLQSAGEQFF
NA	TRBV7-2	NA	TRBJ2-7	TGTGCCAGCAGCCAGGTGAGGGATTTCACCTACGAGCAGTACTTC	CASSQVRDFTYEQYF
TRBD2	TRBV10-3	many	TRBJ2-4	TGTGCCATCAGTGAATTTAGACTAGCGGGATTTACCCTAGCCAAAAACATTCAGTACTTC	CAISEFRLAGFTLAKNIQYF
NA	TRBV28	NA	TRBJ2-7	TGTGCCAGCAGCCCGGGACCGCCTGTTAACGAGCAGTACTTC	CASSPGPPVNEQYF
NA	TRBV5-6	NA	TRBJ2-4	TGTGCCAGCAGCTTCTCGGGGATTCAGTACTTC	CASSFSGIQYF
NA	TRBV11-2	NA	TRBJ1-5	TGTGCCAGCAGCTTAGGGGTAATTCAGCCCCAGCATTTT	CASSLGVIQPQHF
NA	TRBV20-1	few	TRBJ2-3	TGCAGTGCCCAGTCTGGGAGCCGTAGCACAGATACGCAGTATTTT	CSAQSGSRSTDTQYF
TRBD2	TRBV9	many	TRBJ2-5	TGTGCCAGCAGCGTAGCTTATTCCGGGGGGGAAGAGACCCAGTACTTC	CASSVAYSGGEETQYF
NA	TRBV7-9	once	TRBJ2-1	TGTGCCAGCAGCGCCACAAATAGCGATGAGCAGTTCTTC	CASSATNSDEQFF
NA	TRBV20-1	NA	TRBJ1-1	TGCAGTGCTAGAGGGAGTGTAGCGAACACTGAAGCTTTCTTT	CSARGSVANTEAFF
TRBD1	TRBV7-2	few	TRBJ1-2	TGTGCCAGCAGCTTAGGAGGACAGGGACGGGGCTACACCTTC	CASSLGGQGRGYTF
TRBD2	TRBV7-2	few	TRBJ2-2	TGTGCCAGCAGCTCCATAACTAGCGGGGGGACCGGGGAGCTGTTTTTT	CASSSITSGGTGELFF
NA	TRBV20-1	few	TRBJ1-2	TGCAGTGCTAGGAGAGGGGCATCCACCTTC	CSARRGASTF
NA	TRBV5-1	few	TRBJ1-1	TGCGCCAGCAGCTTGGTGGCAGGGGAGCCTGAAGCTTTCTTT	CASSLVAGEPEAFF
TRBD1	TRBV2	few	TRBJ2-7	TGTGCCAGCAGCGCACTGGACAGGGTCTACGAGCAGTACTTC	CASSALDRVYEQYF
TRBD1	TRBV20-1	NA	TRBJ1-5	TGCAGTGCTGGACCAGGGGGCGCGCGGCAGCCCCAGCATTTT	CSAGPGGARQPQHF
NA	TRBV5-1	few	TRBJ1-6	TGCGCCAGCAGAGATACTAGGGCGAATAATTCACCCCTCCACTTT	CASRDTRANNSPLHF
TRBD1	TRBV6-1	NA	TRBJ2-7	TGTGCCAGCAGAGGACAGGTGACCTACGAGCAGTACTTC	CASRGQVTYEQYF
TRBD1	TRBV5-1	NA	TRBJ2-5	TGCGCCAGCAGCTCCGGGTCAGGGGGCCAAGAGACCCAGTACTTC	CASSSGSGGQETQYF
NA	TRBV7-9	NA	TRBJ2-1	TGTGCCAGCAGCTTAGATGTCCTAGCAAATGAGCAGTTCTTC	CASSLDVLANEQFF
NA	TRBV4-1	few	TRBJ1-2	TGCGCCAGCAGCCAAGATCGGGTCGCGGGCTATGGCTACACCTTC	CASSQDRVAGYGYTF
TRBD1	TRBV6-2/TRBV6-3	NA	TRBJ1-6	TGTGCCAGCAGACCAGACAGGGTGGCACCCCTCCACTTT	CASRPDRVAPLHF
NA	TRBV12-3/TRBV12-4	many	TRBJ2-4	TGTGCCAGCAGTCCTGGGACTGGAAACATTCAGTACTTC	CASSPGTGNIQYF
TRBD1	TRBV20-1	NA	TRBJ2-7	TGCAGTGCTCCAAGTCCGGGACAGGGGAACGAGCAGTACTTC	CSAPSPGQGNEQYF
TRBD1	TRBV29-1	few	TRBJ2-3	TGCAGCGAGGAGACAGGGGATACGCAGTATTTT	CSEETGDTQYF
NA	TRBV20-1	NA	TRBJ2-3	TGCAGTGCTAGACGAGTCAGCTCTAGCACAGATACGCAGTATTTT	CSARRVSSSTDTQYF
NA	TRBV7-2	NA	TRBJ2-1	TGTGCCAGCAGCTTCTCCCGGAGCTACAATGAGCAGTTCTTC	CASSFSRSYNEQFF
NA	TRBV5-1	NA	TRBJ2-7	TGCGCCAGCAGCTTGTACGTAGGGACAAAGTACTTC	CASSLYVGTKYF
TRBD1	TRBV7-9	NA	TRBJ1-1	TGTGCCAGCAGCGCACAGGGGAGGATCACTGAAGCTTTCTTT	CASSAQGRITEAFF
NA	TRBV29-1	few	TRBJ2-2	TGCAGCGCAGGACAGAAGAACACCGGGGAGCTGTTTTTT	CSAGQKNTGELFF